The TCR beta chain described here comes from a study of blood T cell repertoires in COVID-19. The wider study: Specimens from acute and convalescent COVID-19 originated in the United States, Italy and Spain. PBMCs, B-cell-depleted T cells, or T cells provided the cDNA or gDNA that made up the material.

Repertoires were generated with immunoSEQ multiplex PCR, while TCRdb's copy carries only in-frame clones and drops some. The sample has under 90,000 clones, about 70% seen once. This clone is a singleton in its sample. The V and J ends lost 8 bases and 4 bases, in that order; junction bases with no gene match: 8. The CDR3 contains 14 residues. CDR1 is KGHDR and CDR2 is SFDVKD in the germline V gene. V is TRBV24-1 and J is TRBJ1-1; 8 nucleotides line up with TRBD1. The clonotype comes from a man between 45 and 60 years old with active or convalescent COVID-19. The source material was peripheral blood. CDR3 residues: CATKAGGAGTEAFF. The CDR3 bases are TGTGCCACCAAGGCAGGGGGCGCCGGCACTGAAGCTTTCTTT.